This TCR beta chain is from a study of T-cell memory formation after mild COVID-19. Findings and caveats of the study: A balance of CD4 and CD8 characterized clones contracting day 15 to 85, whereas later expanders leaned CD4+.

TCRdb redid the calling of the 5' RACE reads with MiXCR, one entry per CDR3 protein. The data contain roughly 100,000 distinct CDR3 sequences, 10% to 15% of them seen just once; the ten biggest clones take up approximately 26%. This clonotype has a handful of counts. No antigen is known for it. The CDR3 is made up of 11 amino acids. The V gene's germline CDR1 is LNHDA and CDR2 SQIVND (reference sequence). V was pared by 8 bases and J by 5 bases, with 0 bases of the junction left unmatched. The sequencing input was PBMCs or a T cell subset sorted from them (not recorded which). The chain employs TRBV19 and TRBJ2-5; TRBD1 matches 9 bases. The origin of this receptor is an adult woman who had mild COVID-19 (a few samples of this study predate the infection). Cell type and time point are not known. The CDR3, as DNA: TGTGCCAGTGGACAGGGGGAGACCCAGTACTTC. This gives the protein CASGQGETQYF.